This is a list of T cell receptor beta chains from one sample in a study of T cells after posttransplantation cyclophosphamide. The assay was immunoSEQ multiplex PCR, and TCRdb's table has in-frame clones only and misses some. The sample lists roughly 8,300 clones, roughly four fifths occurring once. The sequencing used CD4+ T cells sorted from blood, collected 950 to 1,200 days after allogeneic stem cell transplant with posttransplant cyclophosphamide. The receptors here all came from a female patient in her thirties or forties who received an allogeneic stem cell transplant from a related donor, was CMV-positive, and had no GVHD. The graft donor may have given rise to some T cells. Each CDR3 is given with its conserved first and last residue. The D gene is left open where the match is weak. A row's size may be missing; if present it is once, few, many or a size class.

TRBJ2-5 | TRBV4-2 | NA | 15 | TRBD2 | TGTGCTGGGGGCGGGGGGGCTCTTCGCCAAGAGACCCAGTACTTC | CAGGGGALRQETQYF
TRBJ2-3 | TRBV4-2 | NA | 16 | TRBD2 | TGTGCCAGCAGCCCCCGACGGGGGGTTGGCACAGATACGCAGTATTTT | CASSPRRGVGTDTQYF
TRBJ2-7 | TRBV7-2 | NA | 11 | NA | TGTGCCAGCAGTTCCTACTACGAGCAGTACTTC | CASSSYYEQYF
TRBJ1-4 | TRBV4-2 | NA | 15 | NA | TGTGCCAGCAGCCCCGCAGAGGGAACTAATGAAAAACTGTTTTTT | CASSPAEGTNEKLFF
TRBJ1-5 | TRBV6-5 | NA | 15 | NA | TGTGCCAGCAGTTACATGGGGGGGAGCAATCAGCCCCAGCATTTT | CASSYMGGSNQPQHF
TRBJ2-5 | TRBV20-1 | once | 11 | NA | TGCAGTGCGGTACAGCAAGAGACCCAGTACTTC | CSAVQQETQYF
TRBJ1-6 | TRBV6-5 | NA | 16 | NA | TGTGCCAGCAGTTACTCGGAGCGGGAGTGGAATTCCCCCCTCCACTTT | CASSYSEREWNSPLHF
TRBJ2-1 | TRBV29-1 | NA | 12 | TRBD1 | TGCAGCGTTCGCAGGGGGCAGGCTGAGCAGTTCTTC | CSVRRGQAEQFF
TRBJ2-3 | TRBV27 | NA | 15 | NA | TGTGCCAGCAGTTTAAGGAGGGCCGGTCTGGATACGCAGTATTTT | CASSLRRAGLDTQYF
TRBJ2-3 | TRBV11-2 | NA | 15 | NA | TGTGCCAGCAGCTTACCCGGCCAGGGGAGAGATACGCAGTATTTT | CASSLPGQGRDTQYF
TRBJ2-3 | TRBV19 | NA | 16 | TRBD2 | TGTGCCAGTAGTATAGCAACTAGCGGGGGCGCAGATACGCAGTATTTT | CASSIATSGGADTQYF
TRBJ2-7 | TRBV6-1 | NA | 15 | NA | TGTGCCAGCAGTCCAATCGGCAGGATAACCTACGAGCAGTACTTC | CASSPIGRITYEQYF
TRBJ2-5 | TRBV15 | NA | 18 | NA | TGTGCCACCAGCAGAGACCTCACCCGGGCGGGATCGGGGGAGACCCAGTACTTC | CATSRDLTRAGSGETQYF
TRBJ2-3 | TRBV11-2 | NA | 19 | TRBD2 | TGTGCCAGCAGCTTAGGACTAGCGGGGGGGCCGCGCAGCGCAGATACGCAGTATTTT | CASSLGLAGGPRSADTQYF
TRBJ1-4 | TRBV5-1 | NA | 15 | NA | TGCGCCAGCAGCCGTGAACTGAGGGAATACGAAAAACTGTTTTTT | CASSRELREYEKLFF
TRBJ2-1 | TRBV15 | NA | 15 | TRBD2 | TGTGCCACCAGCAGAGGGGGCGGGAGCCACAATGAGCAGTTCTTC | CATSRGGGSHNEQFF
TRBJ1-1 | TRBV6-1 | NA | 12 | TRBD1 | TGTGCCAGCAACAGGGGGGACACTGAAGCTTTCTTT | CASNRGDTEAFF
TRBJ2-7 | TRBV6-1 | NA | 14 | TRBD1 | TGTGCCAGCAGCTTTGACAGGGGGCAAGACGAGCAGTACTTC | CASSFDRGQDEQYF
TRBJ2-2 | TRBV6-6 | NA | 15 | NA | TGTGCCAGCAGTCCCCCGGGCAGGGCAGCCGGGGAGCTGTTTTTT | CASSPPGRAAGELFF
TRBJ1-4 | TRBV18 | NA | 15 | TRBD1 | TGTGCCAGCTCACAAACCCCCGACAGGGCGCAAAAACTGTTTTTT | CASSQTPDRAQKLFF
TRBJ2-1 | TRBV7-9 | NA | 15 | TRBD1 | TGTGCCAGCAGCCCCAGGGGGAATACTTACAATGAGCAGTTCTTC | CASSPRGNTYNEQFF
TRBJ2-3 | TRBV14 | NA | 16 | NA | TGTGCCAGCAGCCAGGGGGGGGGCAGGGTCGAAGATACGCAGTATTTT | CASSQGGGRVEDTQYF
TRBJ2-1 | TRBV11-3 | NA | 16 | TRBD1 | TGTGCCAGCAGCTTAGATTCAGGGGGCTCTTACAATGAGCAGTTCTTC | CASSLDSGGSYNEQFF
TRBJ2-7 | TRBV7-2 | NA | 16 | NA | TGTGCCAGCAGCTCCGATTCTGGGGCGCTTCTGGGTGAGCAGTACTTC | CASSSDSGALLGEQYF
TRBJ1-2 | TRBV7-2 | once | 16 | TRBD1 | TGTGCCAGCAGCTGGGCCACAGGGGGCGTGAACTATGGCTACACCTTC | CASSWATGGVNYGYTF
TRBJ2-1 | TRBV4-1 | NA | 17 | TRBD2 | TGCGCCAGCAGCCAAGAAAGAGCGGGGGCGGGGGTAAATGAGCAGTTCTTC | CASSQERAGAGVNEQFF
TRBJ2-5 | TRBV23-1 | NA | 16 | NA | TGCGCCAGCAGTCAACTAAAGCCCTGTCTGCCAGAGACCCAGTACTTC | CASSQLKPCLPETQYF
TRBJ2-7 | TRBV25-1 | NA | 13 | TRBD2 | TGTGCCACTAAGAGCGGGGCTTTGTACGAGCAGTACTTC | CATKSGALYEQYF
TRBJ2-5 | TRBV4-1 | NA | 15 | NA | TGCGCCAGCACTCAGAGGTACGGGGGAAAAGAGACCCAGTACTTC | CASTQRYGGKETQYF
TRBJ2-5 | TRBV21-1 | NA | 19 | NA | TGTGCCAGCAGCAAAGTAGGTAAGAGGGGGCAGAGGGTACAAGAGACCCAGTACTTC | CASSKVGKRGQRVQETQYF
TRBJ1-2 | TRBV13 | NA | 15 | NA | TGTGCCAGCAGCTTAGATGGCAGGACTAACTATGGCTACACCTTC | CASSLDGRTNYGYTF
TRBJ1-5 | TRBV7-9 | once | 14 | NA | TGTGCCAGCAGCTTCGGAGGGGACAATCAGCCCCAGCATTTT | CASSFGGDNQPQHF
TRBJ2-3 | TRBV7-2 | NA | 14 | TRBD2 | TGTGCCAGCAGCTTAGCGCGGGGGATGGATACGCAGTATTTT | CASSLARGMDTQYF
TRBJ1-6 | TRBV10-3 | once | 15 | TRBD1 | TGTGCCATCAGTGAGGACAGGGTAGGATATTCACCCCTCCACTTT | CAISEDRVGYSPLHF
TRBJ1-6 | TRBV4-1 | NA | 17 | NA | TGCGCCAGCAGCCAAGATAGGGGCAGGGGCAGTAATTCACCCCTCCACTTT | CASSQDRGRGSNSPLHF
TRBJ1-2 | TRBV6-5 | NA | 14 | TRBD1 | TGTGCCAGCAGTTACTACGGACAGGGCTATGGCTACACCTTC | CASSYYGQGYGYTF
TRBJ2-5 | TRBV11-1 | NA | 15 | TRBD2 | TGTGCCAGCAGCGGAAAGTTGGGACTAGCCACGGCCCAGTACTTC | CASSGKLGLATAQYF